This T cell receptor (beta chain) was documented in a study of CD8+CD57+ T cells in acquired aplastic anemia. Regarding the study as a whole: Patients and controls had in common around 29 CD8+ CDR3 sequences.

The CDR3 has 15 amino acids. CDR1 and CDR2 (germline): MNHNS, SASEGT. V lost 7 bases, J lost 7 bases, and 10 bases stayed unmatched. Those patients picked for sequencing had displayed CD8+CD57+ cell expansion on flow cytometry. As regards this clonotype: Its cognate antigen is unknown.

For CDR3 and TCR beta VDJ profiling, genomic DNA was the template used. One entry per CDR3 protein results from TCRdb running MiXCR on the reads. The profile shows about 150,000 distinct CDR3 sequences, less than 60% of them singletons. Sequencing input: sorted CD4+, CD8+, or CD8+CD57+ T cells (not recorded which) from PBMCs. The source is a human donor with aplastic anemia. The genes are TRBV6-1 and TRBJ1-4; 9 bases fit TRBD1. The CDR3: CASISDRGGREKLFF. The CDR3 DNA is TGTGCCAGCATCAGCGACAGGGGGGGTCGTGAAAAACTGTTTTTT.